This record covers a single TCR beta chain. This sample was taken from a study of T cell changes during pregnancy in multiple sclerosis. The table came from immunoSEQ multiplex PCR; TCRdb's copy has only in-frame clones and leaves some out. Among around 100,000 clones listed, 90% to 95% were seen once. The germline V gene has CDR1 WSHSY and CDR2 SAAADI. The V gene end was trimmed by 7 bases and the J gene end by 3 bases; junction bases not matched to a gene: 5. CDR3 length equals 13 residues. The chain joins TRBV10-2 to TRBJ1-1, with 7 bases matching TRBD1. This sample comprised peripheral blood, obtained in the third trimester of pregnancy. The source is a female donor with multiple sclerosis, enrolled in a pregnancy study. CDR3 residues: CASKGQHYTEAFF. Here the CDR3 DNA reads TGCGCCAGCAAGGGACAGCATTACACTGAAGCTTTCTTT.